This T cell receptor beta chain was sequenced in a study of blood T cell repertoires in COVID-19. One Seattle source followed patients from active infection through their disease course. In the original processing: Reference gene primer amplification gave nucleated cell count estimates. Using immunoSEQ multiplex PCR, the repertoire was profiled, and TCRdb retains in-frame clones only, with some absent. The DNA gave D and trimming, while V, J and clone size come from that table. The sample shows about 56,000 clones, roughly 87% of them seen only once. Sequencing was performed on peripheral blood. The receptor was isolated from a woman aged 55-69 years with COVID-19, enrolled during active disease.

The CDR3 is CASSLGTGQLLGKLFF. The CDR3 nucleotides read TGTGCCAGCAGCTTGGGCACGGGACAGCTGCTCGGAAAACTGTTTTTT. The J gene is TRBJ1-4, the V gene TRBV7-9; 7 bases are shared with TRBD1. This CDR3 is 16 amino acids long. Germline-derived CDR1 and CDR2 are SEHNR and FQNEAQ (reference sequence). The V segment lost 3 bases and the J segment 10 bases; nucleotides outside the gene matches: 14.